This T cell receptor (beta chain) was identified during a study of cytomegalovirus exposure and HLA in healthy donors. This clone was seen more than once but under ten times. Its specificity is not known. General study points: It was found in a later analysis that first-cohort TCR clusters tended to co-occur in the 120 validation repertoires.

In germline, CDR1 is LGHNA, CDR2 YSLEER. V lost 0 bases, J lost 8 bases, and 13 bases lay in between. CDR3 length: 15 amino acids. Sequenced by immunoSEQ multiplex PCR; TCRdb stores in-frame clones only, minus some. The data show about 88,000 clones, almost 85% seen once. The source material was PBMCs. The receptor comes from a woman between 18 and 30 years old in good health and CMV-seropositive. The V gene is TRBV4-3, the J gene TRBJ1-4; D gene unclear. The CDR3 nucleotides read TGCGCCAGCAGCCAAGATCCGGCAGGAACAGAAAAACTGTTTTTT. Amino acids: CASSQDPAGTEKLFF.